The clone carrying this TCR beta chain was observed a handful of times. Its antigen is undetermined. Sequenced by immunoSEQ multiplex PCR; TCRdb stores in-frame clones only, minus some. The sample lists 40,000 to 60,000 clones, around four fifths occurring once. The CDR3 has 14 amino acids. Germline V gene lookup returns CDR1 KGHSH and CDR2 LQKENI. Trimming took 4 bases from V and 1 from J, leaving 10 bases between them. The culture ran for approximately 10 days, and then CD4+ T cells were isolated. PCR confirmed that the person was infected with SARS-CoV-2 between March and December 2020. The record originates from a study of vaccination effects on CD4 cells after COVID-19. Notes on the study in general: The study, lacking early post-infection timepoints, had few convalescent patients.

This chain uses TRBV18 with TRBJ1-1; D is uncertain. The material sequenced was CD4+ T cells from PBMCs cultured without peptide, taken before COVID-19 vaccination. The sequence was collected from a human donor who had a prior SARS-CoV-2 infection. CDR3 sequence: CASSLSDGNTEAFF. Here the CDR3 DNA reads TGTGCCAGCTCACTCTCAGACGGGAACACTGAAGCTTTCTTT.